The rows below give T cell receptor beta chains drawn from one sample of a study of cytomegalovirus exposure and HLA in healthy donors. The method was immunoSEQ multiplex PCR; TCRdb's version includes in-frame clones alone and lacks a portion of them. The sample lists nearly 110,000 clones; around 90% were seen once. The sequenced material came from PBMCs. Receptor source: a woman under 30 in good health and CMV-seropositive. CDR3s include the opening cysteine and the closing phenylalanine or tryptophan. A D gene is named only where the DNA matches it firmly. Size is stated for part of the rows, as once, few or many counts, or as a class when the clone is expanded.

cdr3_length	j_call	v_call	d_call	clone_size	cdr3_aa	cdr3_nt
14	TRBJ1-1	TRBV7-9	TRBD1	-	CASSPQAGRGPTFF	TGTGCCAGCAGCCCCCAAGCCGGCAGGGGGCCAACTTTCTTT
17	TRBJ1-1	TRBV5-1	-	-	CASSLGLPELGNTEAFF	TGCGCCAGCAGCTTGGGACTTCCAGAACTGGGGAACACTGAAGCTTTCTTT
15	TRBJ2-3	TRBV6-1	TRBD2	-	CASSVLAGGTDTQYF	TGTGCCAGCAGCGTGCTAGCGGGGGGAACAGATACGCAGTATTTT
14	TRBJ1-3	TRBV5-8	-	-	CASSWRTTGNTIYF	TGTGCCAGCAGCTGGCGGACAACTGGAAACACCATATATTTT
13	TRBJ1-2	TRBV19	TRBD1	-	CASSMAGGDGYTF	TGTGCCAGTAGTATGGCAGGGGGAGATGGCTACACCTTC
18	TRBJ2-1	TRBV7-6	TRBD2	-	CASSPITWGEGTYNEQFF	TGTGCCAGCAGCCCAATTACGTGGGGGGAGGGCACCTACAATGAGCAGTTCTTC
12	TRBJ2-7	TRBV19	-	-	CASRSGANEQYF	TGTGCCAGTAGGTCAGGGGCCAACGAGCAGTACTTC
13	TRBJ1-1	TRBV10-3	TRBD1	-	CAISADRATEAFF	TGTGCCATCAGTGCGGACAGGGCCACTGAAGCTTTCTTT
15	TRBJ2-5	TRBV28	TRBD1	-	CASSLRTGGQETQYF	TGTGCCAGCAGTTTAAGGACAGGCGGCCAAGAGACCCAGTACTTC
12	TRBJ2-7	TRBV29-1	-	-	CSVEDNSYEQYF	TGCAGCGTTGAAGACAACTCCTACGAGCAGTACTTC
14	TRBJ1-1	TRBV6-6	-	-	CASSYGAGVTEAFF	TGTGCCAGCAGTTACGGGGCAGGGGTCACTGAAGCTTTCTTT
13	TRBJ1-2	TRBV29-1	-	-	CSVDLGSNYGYTF	TGCAGCGTTGATCTGGGCAGCAACTATGGCTACACCTTC
13	TRBJ1-2	TRBV2	TRBD1	few	CASSRGRQYGYTF	TGTGCCAGCAGTAGGGGGCGCCAATATGGCTACACCTTC
14	TRBJ2-7	TRBV28	-	-	CASSLVRDINEQYF	TGTGCCAGCAGTTTAGTCAGGGATATTAACGAGCAGTACTTC
16	TRBJ1-3	TRBV27	-	-	CASTPGGRFSGNTIYF	TGTGCCAGCACCCCGGGGGGAAGGTTCTCTGGAAACACCATATATTTT
14	TRBJ1-5	TRBV7-8	-	-	CASSLGASNQPQHF	TGTGCCAGCAGCTTGGGGGCGAGCAATCAGCCCCAGCATTTT
16	TRBJ2-1	TRBV28	-	-	CASSTARAIERDEQFF	TGTGCCAGCAGTACCGCTAGGGCCATCGAGAGGGATGAGCAGTTCTTC
14	TRBJ1-4	TRBV5-5	-	-	CASSPRETNEKLFF	TGTGCCAGCAGCCCCAGGGAAACTAATGAAAAACTGTTTTTT
14	TRBJ1-6	TRBV7-8	TRBD1	-	CASSLGQGGSPLHF	TGTGCCAGCAGCTTAGGACAGGGAGGTTCACCCCTCCACTTT
15	TRBJ1-2	TRBV2	TRBD1	-	CASSRKGQGFNGYTF	TGTGCCAGCTCCCGAAAGGGACAGGGGTTTAATGGCTACACCTTC